The sequence of this T cell receptor (beta chain) was determined in a study of blood T cell repertoires in COVID-19. Between the trimmed V and J ends, which lost 5 bases and 6 bases, there was a span of 18 bases. The V gene's germline CDR1 is SGDLS and CDR2 YYNGEE. This CDR3 spans 15 amino acids. This clone was counted only a few times. The assay was immunoSEQ multiplex PCR, and TCRdb's table has in-frame clones only and misses some. The top ten clones hold roughly 0.89% of a sample with roughly 120,000 clones, over 80% of them seen once. This receptor was obtained from an older woman with acute or convalescent COVID-19. J is TRBJ2-1 and V is TRBV9; tentatively, D is TRBD2 (6 bases). Material for sequencing was peripheral blood. In nucleotides, the CDR3 is TGTGCCAGCAGTGAAGCCCGACTAGGTTCCAATGAGCAGTTCTTC. The encoded protein is CASSEARLGSNEQFF. The full variable domain, completed using reference TRBV9 and TRBJ2-1, is DSGVTQTPKHLITATGQRVTLRCSPRSGDLSVYWYQQSLDQGLQFLIQYYNGEERAKGNILERFSAQQFPDLHSELNLSSLELGDSALYFCASSEARLGSNEQFFGPGTRLTVL.